The rows below give T cell receptor beta chains drawn from one sample of a study of T cell responses to AZD1222 COVID-19 vaccine. The repertoire was sequenced with immunoSEQ multiplex PCR; TCRdb's copy has only in-frame clones and lacks some. The sample records 160,000 or so clones, approximately 91% being singletons. The sample in question was peripheral blood, obtained on day 0 of AZD1222 vaccination. The receptors stem from an adult in good health. The CDR3 runs from the conserved cysteine through the conserved F or W. The order of the fields is J gene, V gene, D gene, clone size, CDR3 protein, CDR3 DNA. D genes are given only for firm matches. Expanded clones are given a class, and other clones once, few, many or no size at all.

>TRBJ2-5|TRBV11-2|TRBD1|.
CASSSPGGWETQYF
TGTGCCAGCAGTTCACCAGGGGGCTGGGAGACCCAGTACTTC
>TRBJ1-3|TRBV30|.|.
CAWSYGQSSGNTIYF
TGTGCCTGGAGCTACGGACAGAGCTCTGGAAACACCATATATTTT
>TRBJ1-2|TRBV2|.|.
CASSDGPNYGYTF
TGTGCCAGCAGCGACGGTCCTAACTATGGCTACACCTTC
>TRBJ1-2|TRBV7-3|.|.
CASSPTVNDGYTF
TGTGCCAGCAGCCCTACAGTAAATGATGGCTACACCTTC
>TRBJ1-4|TRBV28|.|.
CASSPPLRRDEKLFF
TGTGCCAGCAGTCCCCCCCTCCGGAGGGATGAAAAACTGTTTTTT
>TRBJ1-5|TRBV2|TRBD1|.
CASSERQGGNQPQHF
TGTGCCAGCAGTGAACGACAGGGTGGCAATCAGCCCCAGCATTTT
>TRBJ1-4|TRBV20-1|TRBD1|.
CSASHRGHEKLFF
TGCAGTGCTAGTCACAGGGGGCATGAAAAACTGTTTTTT
>TRBJ2-1|TRBV27|.|.
CASSFRGTYNEQFF
TGTGCCAGCAGTTTCAGAGGGACCTACAATGAGCAGTTCTTC
>TRBJ2-5|TRBV7-3|.|.
CASSPDRKETQYF
TGTGCCAGCAGCCCCGACAGGAAAGAGACCCAGTACTTC
>TRBJ2-7|TRBV2|TRBD2|.
CASRGLGGGLPYEQYF
TGTGCCAGCAGGGGGCTAGGCGGGGGGTTACCCTACGAGCAGTACTTC
>TRBJ2-2|TRBV29-1|.|once
CSVRLAPQNTGELFF
TGCAGCGTACGGCTAGCACCCCAAAACACCGGGGAGCTGTTTTTT
>TRBJ2-5|TRBV25-1|.|.
CASMFHGSETQYF
TGTGCCAGCATGTTCCATGGATCGGAGACCCAGTACTTC
>TRBJ1-4|TRBV28|.|once
CASSLSGVGEKLFF
TGTGCCAGCAGTTTGTCGGGGGTTGGTGAAAAACTGTTTTTT
>TRBJ2-3|TRBV7-2|.|.
CASSLASRGLDTQYF
TGTGCCAGCAGCTTAGCTTCCCGGGGATTAGATACGCAGTATTTT
>TRBJ1-1|TRBV27|.|.
CASSPGRMNTEAFF
TGTGCCAGCAGTCCGGGACGGATGAACACTGAAGCTTTCTTT
>TRBJ1-6|TRBV12-2|.|once
CASRLFWSYNSPLHF
TGTGCAAGTCGCCTTTTTTGGTCCTATAATTCACCCCTCCACTTT
>TRBJ2-1|TRBV9|.|.
CASSVGTASNNEQFF
TGTGCCAGCAGCGTAGGGACTGCAAGCAACAATGAGCAGTTCTTC
>TRBJ1-2|TRBV7-3|TRBD1|.
CASSPDRNYGYTF
TGTGCCAGCAGCCCGGACAGGAATTATGGCTACACCTTC
>TRBJ1-5|TRBV6-1|.|.
CASSETDGSNQPQHF
TGTGCCAGCAGTGAGACGGACGGTAGCAATCAGCCCCAGCATTTT
>TRBJ1-1|TRBV7-9|TRBD1|.
CASTTRQGTEAFF
TGTGCCAGCACCACAAGACAGGGCACTGAAGCTTTCTTT
>TRBJ1-4|TRBV28|.|.
CASSLTTNEKLFF
TGTGCCAGCAGCCTCACCACTAATGAAAAACTGTTTTTT
>TRBJ2-7|TRBV5-6|TRBD2|.
CASSLLAANFGMYEQYF
TGTGCCAGCAGCTTGCTAGCGGCCAATTTCGGGATGTACGAGCAGTACTTC
>TRBJ1-4|TRBV2|.|.
CASSDWRELFF
TGTGCCAGCAGTGATTGGCGTGAACTGTTTTTT
>TRBJ1-5|TRBV2|TRBD1|.
CASSVGTDNQPQHF
TGTGCCAGCAGCGTCGGGACAGATAATCAGCCCCAGCATTTT
>TRBJ1-3|TRBV30|.|.
CAWSVPSRNTIYF
TGTGCCTGGAGTGTACCGAGCAGAAACACCATATATTTT
>TRBJ2-1|TRBV7-3|TRBD2|.
CASSLTWEGRYEQFF
TGTGCCAGCAGCTTAACGTGGGAGGGAAGGTATGAGCAGTTCTTC
>TRBJ2-5|TRBV6-2/TRBV6-3|TRBD1|.
CASSYLTGVFGETQYF
TGTGCCAGCAGTTACTTGACAGGGGTATTCGGCGAGACCCAGTACTTC
>TRBJ1-3|TRBV4-2|.|.
CASSQDWPGPSSGNTIYF
TGTGCCAGCAGCCAAGATTGGCCAGGCCCTTCCTCTGGAAACACCATATATTTT
>TRBJ1-5|TRBV6-6|.|.
CASKYRGNSNQPQHF
TGTGCCAGCAAATACCGGGGGAATAGCAATCAGCCCCAGCATTTT
>TRBJ2-7|TRBV27|.|.
CASSLSGGQYEQYF
TGTGCCAGCAGTTTATCTGGGGGGCAGTACGAGCAGTACTTC
>TRBJ1-2|TRBV3-1/TRBV3-2|TRBD1|.
CASSPGTVLYGYTF
TGTGCCAGCAGCCCCGGGACAGTTCTGTATGGCTACACCTTC
>TRBJ2-3|TRBV12-3/TRBV12-4|.|.
CASSLGYAQYF
TGTGCCAGCAGTTTGGGTTACGCGCAGTATTTT
>TRBJ1-1|TRBV5-4|.|.
CASSSGVGNTEAFF
TGTGCCAGCAGTTCAGGGGTCGGTAACACTGAAGCTTTCTTT
>TRBJ1-3|TRBV27|.|.
CASSPDPYRLNAIYF
TGTGCCAGCAGTCCCGATCCGTACAGGCTTAACGCCATATATTTT
>TRBJ2-1|TRBV28|.|once
CASSLSEGEQFF
TGTGCCAGCAGTTTATCAGAGGGTGAGCAGTTCTTC
>TRBJ1-4|TRBV12-3/TRBV12-4|.|few
CASSLLNEKLFF
TGTGCCAGCAGTCTCTTAAATGAAAAACTGTTTTTT
>TRBJ1-1|TRBV28|.|.
CASSYPLSTGPNTEAFF
TGTGCCAGCAGTTACCCCCTCTCGACAGGCCCAAACACTGAAGCTTTCTTT
>TRBJ1-5|TRBV19|TRBD1|.
CASSAGTGRNSNQPQHF
TGTGCCAGTAGTGCAGGGACAGGGAGAAATAGCAATCAGCCCCAGCATTTT
>TRBJ1-5|TRBV6-2/TRBV6-3|.|.
CASSYTGGSNQPQHF
TGTGCCAGCAGTTACACAGGTGGGAGCAATCAGCCCCAGCATTTT
>TRBJ2-7|TRBV20-1|.|.
CSALDHYEQYF
TGCAGTGCTCTCGACCACTACGAGCAGTACTTC
>TRBJ1-5|TRBV28|TRBD1|.
CASSQRGGIGGNQPQHF
TGTGCCAGCAGCCAGAGAGGGGGCATCGGGGGCAATCAGCCCCAGCATTTT
>TRBJ1-2|TRBV9|.|.
CASSVALQGGGYTF
TGTGCCAGCAGCGTAGCTTTACAGGGAGGTGGCTACACCTTC
>TRBJ2-1|TRBV5-4|.|.
CASSLINNEQFF
TGTGCCAGCAGCTTGATAAACAATGAGCAGTTCTTC
>TRBJ1-4|TRBV7-2|.|.
CASSFVGLQLNEKLFF
TGTGCCAGCAGCTTCGTTGGACTGCAACTAAATGAAAAACTGTTTTTT